These 9 T cell receptor beta chains were sequenced from one sample in a study of cytomegalovirus exposure and HLA in healthy donors (dated by TCRdb to the late 2010s). Library creation used the immunoSEQ multiplex PCR assay. A mixture of 60 forward primers for TCR Vbeta segments and 13 reverse primers for TCR Jbeta segments was used in the multiplex PCR. TCRdb stores this immuneACCESS table with in-frame sequences only. Part of the clones is absent; in the studies checked, under half of the shortfall reflects unresolved V genes, and no reason is known for the rest. This sample's listing comprises around 50,000 clones. The ten largest clones take up around 2.3% of the sample. The sequencing sample was made of PBMCs. The source is a female donor in good health and CMV-seronegative.

V is TRBV6-1 and J is TRBJ1-2, with D possibly TRBD1 on 6 matching bases. Germline CDR1 reads MNHNS; CDR2 reads SASEGT. The CDR3 has 14 amino acids. The V and J ends lost 10 bases and 8 bases respectively, with 23 bases between them. CDR3 in DNA: TGTGCCAACGGGGGGGGCAGTGGCCGATGGGGCTACACCTTC. Its translation: CANGGGSGRWGYTF.

The chain joins TRBV11-2 to TRBJ2-7; 11 bases are a match to TRBD2. Losses at the gene ends were 7 bases for V and 0 bases for J; bases not matched to a gene: 5. CDR1 SGHAT and CDR2 FQNNGV come from the germline V gene. The CDR3 length is 15 residues. The CDR3 protein is CASTPGLAGSYEQYF. The CDR3, as DNA: TGTGCCAGCACCCCCGGACTAGCGGGCTCCTACGAGCAGTACTTC. Complete variable domain (other parts from reference TRBV11-2 and TRBJ2-7): EAGVAQSPRYKIIEKRQSVAFWCNPISGHATLYWYQQILGQGPKLLIQFQNNGVVDDSQLPKDRFSAERLKGVDSTLKIQPAKLEDSAVYLCASTPGLAGSYEQYFGPGTRLTVT.

This sequence joins TRBV5-6 and TRBJ2-7; 10 bases are shared with TRBD1. Trimming at V came to 1 base and at J to 5 bases, leaving 6 bases not matched to a gene. The CDR3 contains 15 residues. Germline values: CDR1 SGHDT, CDR2 YYEEEE. CDR3 nucleotide sequence: TGTGCCAGCAGCTTGAGGGGACAGGGGTCCAACGAGCAGTACTTC. Translation: CASSLRGQGSNEQYF.

The chain links TRBV30 to TRBJ1-2, with 8 positions matching TRBD1. The length of the CDR3 is 17 residues. Germline CDR1 reads GTSNPN; CDR2 reads SVGIG (reference sequence). J gave up 5 bases and V 2 bases, and 16 bases lay outside the gene matches. The CDR3 DNA is TGTGCCTGGAGTCCCCCCGACAGGGGTGTAATACGATATGGCTACACCTTC. It translates to CAWSPPDRGVIRYGYTF.

The chain has TRBV6-5 and TRBJ1-1; possibly TRBD1 for D (6 bases). The germline CDR1 and CDR2 sequences are MNHEY and SVGAGI. Trimming removed 4 bases at V and 4 bases at J, with 16 bases between. This CDR3 is built from 15 residues. The DNA for the CDR3 is TGTGCCAGCAGTTCCCCGATTATAGGGGGCACTGAAGCTTTCTTT. This codes for CASSSPIIGGTEAFF.

The J gene is TRBJ2-7, the V gene TRBV11-2; 9 positions agree with TRBD1. The CDR3 has 14 residues. Germline CDR1 and CDR2: SGHAT and FQNNGV. V dropped 7 bases and J dropped 3; count of bases not matched to a gene: 7. CDR3: CASNGQGSHYEQYF. DNA of the CDR3: TGTGCCAGCAACGGACAGGGGTCGCACTACGAGCAGTACTTC.

The rearrangement uses TRBV6-1 and TRBJ1-2; D is perhaps TRBD1 (5 bases). This CDR3 comprises 14 residues. Germline assignment: CDR1 MNHNS and CDR2 SASEGT. V lost 2 bases to trimming and J lost 2 bases, with 9 bases between them. The CDR3 DNA reads as TGTGCCAGCAGTGAAAGGGGATCAAACTATGGCTACACCTTC. Translation gives CASSERGSNYGYTF.

The rearrangement links TRBV12-5 to TRBJ2-3; 8 bases align to TRBD2. Germline V gives CDR1 LGHNT, CDR2 FRNRAP. Trimming removed 5 bases from V and 4 bases from J; junction bases left unmatched: 11. The CDR3 is 16 amino acids. The CDR3 bases are TGTGCTAGTGGTAGCGGGAGCCAACGCGGAGCAGATACGCAGTATTTT. Its translation is CASGSGSQRGADTQYF.

The chain employs TRBV4-2 and TRBJ1-2, with D perhaps TRBD1 (6 bases). The CDR3 spans 14 residues. The germline CDR1 and CDR2 sequences are LGHNA and YNFKEQ. Trimming cost V 1 base and J 6 bases, with 12 bases left between them. The CDR3 sequence is CASSQVPGDDGYTF. CDR3 DNA: TGTGCCAGCAGCCAAGTACCAGGGGATGATGGCTACACCTTC.